The sequence of this TCR beta chain was determined in a study of blood T cells in healthy people across ages. Across the study: When template switching was applied, about one barcoded beta molecule was captured per two T cells.

The CDR3 spans 14 residues. Trimming cost V 5 bases and J 3 bases; bases outside gene matches: 3. In germline, CDR1 is SQVTM, CDR2 ANQGSEA. Study-level findings and limits: It was the long-lived donors that had more naive CD4+ cells and higher diversity than aged donors.

Concerning this clonotype: No antigen is known for it.

Sample-barcoded 5' priming and a J-beta primer mix drove a second PCR of 7 to 11 cycles. MiXCR was run by TCRdb on the 5' RACE reads, yielding one entry per CDR3 protein. The sample records approximately 800,000 distinct CDR3 sequences, around 50% being singletons. The chain links TRBV29-1 to TRBJ2-1; TRBD1 aligns across 11 bases. The clonotype was recovered from a man aged 35 to 55 in good health. The sequenced sample was blood. The CDR3 coding sequence is TGCAGCGTTCCGGGACAGGGGGGCTACAATGAGCAGTTCTTC. The encoded protein is CSVPGQGGYNEQFF.